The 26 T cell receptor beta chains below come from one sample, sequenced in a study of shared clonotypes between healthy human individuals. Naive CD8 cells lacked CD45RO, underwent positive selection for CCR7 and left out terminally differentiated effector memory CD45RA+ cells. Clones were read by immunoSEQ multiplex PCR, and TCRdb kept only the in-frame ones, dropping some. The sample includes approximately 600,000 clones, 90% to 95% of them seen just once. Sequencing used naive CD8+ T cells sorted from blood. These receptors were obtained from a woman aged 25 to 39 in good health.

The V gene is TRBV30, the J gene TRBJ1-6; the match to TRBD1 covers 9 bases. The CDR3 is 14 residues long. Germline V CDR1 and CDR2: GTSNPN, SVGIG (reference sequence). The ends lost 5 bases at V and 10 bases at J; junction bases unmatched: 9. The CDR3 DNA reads TGTGCCTGGGGGGACAGGGTTATAAGGTCACCCCTCCACTTT. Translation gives CAWGDRVIRSPLHF.

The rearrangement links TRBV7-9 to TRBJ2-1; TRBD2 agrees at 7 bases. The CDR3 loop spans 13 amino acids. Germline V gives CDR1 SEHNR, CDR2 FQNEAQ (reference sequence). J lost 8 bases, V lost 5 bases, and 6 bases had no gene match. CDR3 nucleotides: TGTGCCAGCAGCGAAAGCGGGACTGATGAGCAGTTCTTC. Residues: CASSESGTDEQFF.

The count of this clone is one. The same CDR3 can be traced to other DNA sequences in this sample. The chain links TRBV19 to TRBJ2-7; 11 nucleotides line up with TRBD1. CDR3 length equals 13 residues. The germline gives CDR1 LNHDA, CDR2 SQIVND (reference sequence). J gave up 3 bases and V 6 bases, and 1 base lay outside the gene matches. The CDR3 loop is CASSGTGGYEQYF. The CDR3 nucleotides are TGTGCCAGTAGCGGGACAGGGGGCTACGAGCAGTACTTC.

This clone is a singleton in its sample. Here the CDR3 DNA reads TGCGCCAGCAGCCACGGACAGGGGGCAGATTACGAGCAGTACTTC. Encoded protein: CASSHGQGADYEQYF. The chain recombines TRBV4-1 with TRBJ2-7; 11 bases are a match to TRBD1. Germline V gives CDR1 MGHRA, CDR2 YSYEKL. The V and J ends lost 3 bases and 4 bases, in that order; junction bases with no gene match: 5. CDR3 length: 15 amino acids.

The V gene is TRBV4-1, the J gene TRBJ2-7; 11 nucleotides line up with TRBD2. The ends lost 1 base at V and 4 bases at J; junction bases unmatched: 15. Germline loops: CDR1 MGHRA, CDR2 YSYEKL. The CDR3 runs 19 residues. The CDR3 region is CASSQGQGVAGGLWYEQYF. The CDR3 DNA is TGCGCCAGCAGCCAAGGACAGGGGGTAGCGGGAGGGCTTTGGTACGAGCAGTACTTC.

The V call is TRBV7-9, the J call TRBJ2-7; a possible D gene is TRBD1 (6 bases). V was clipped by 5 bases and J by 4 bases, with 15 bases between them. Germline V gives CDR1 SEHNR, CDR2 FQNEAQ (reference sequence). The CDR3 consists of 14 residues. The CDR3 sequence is CASSRTDLQYEQYF. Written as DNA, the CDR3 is TGTGCCAGCAGCAGGACAGACCTACAGTACGAGCAGTACTTC.

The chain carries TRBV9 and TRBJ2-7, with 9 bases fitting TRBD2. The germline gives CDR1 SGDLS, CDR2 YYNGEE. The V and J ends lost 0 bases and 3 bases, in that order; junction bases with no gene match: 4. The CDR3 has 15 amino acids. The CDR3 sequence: CASSVAAGGYYEQYF. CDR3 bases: TGTGCCAGCAGCGTAGCGGCGGGGGGGTACTACGAGCAGTACTTC.

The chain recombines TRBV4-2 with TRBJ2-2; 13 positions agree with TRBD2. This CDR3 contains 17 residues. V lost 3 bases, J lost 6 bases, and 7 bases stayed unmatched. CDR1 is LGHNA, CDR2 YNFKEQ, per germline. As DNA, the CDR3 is TGTGCCAGCAGCCAGGGACTAGCGGGAATATCGTCCGGGGAGCTGTTTTTT. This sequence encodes CASSQGLAGISSGELFF.

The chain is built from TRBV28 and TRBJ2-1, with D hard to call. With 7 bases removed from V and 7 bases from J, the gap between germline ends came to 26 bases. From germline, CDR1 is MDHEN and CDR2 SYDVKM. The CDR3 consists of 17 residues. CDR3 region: CASKTGDELLGVNEQFF. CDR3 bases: TGTGCCAGCAAGACGGGTGATGAACTCCTTGGGGTGAATGAGCAGTTCTTC.

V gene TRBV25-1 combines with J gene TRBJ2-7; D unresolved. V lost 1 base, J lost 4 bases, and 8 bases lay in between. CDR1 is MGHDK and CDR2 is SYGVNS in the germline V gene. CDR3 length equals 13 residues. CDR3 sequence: CASSESGFYEQYF. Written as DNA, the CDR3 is TGTGCCAGCAGTGAATCTGGGTTTTACGAGCAGTACTTC.

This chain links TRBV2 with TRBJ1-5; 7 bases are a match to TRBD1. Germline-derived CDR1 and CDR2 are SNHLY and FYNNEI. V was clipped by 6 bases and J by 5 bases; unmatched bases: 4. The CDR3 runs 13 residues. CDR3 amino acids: CASRGQEDQPQHF. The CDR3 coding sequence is TGTGCCAGCAGAGGACAGGAGGATCAGCCCCAGCATTTT.

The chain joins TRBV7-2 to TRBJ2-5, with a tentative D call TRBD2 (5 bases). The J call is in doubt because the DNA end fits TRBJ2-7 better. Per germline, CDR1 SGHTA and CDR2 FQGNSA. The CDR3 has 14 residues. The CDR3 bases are TGTGCCAGCAGCTCCCGGGATACATTCTACGAGCAGTACTTC. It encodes CASSSRDTFYEQYF.

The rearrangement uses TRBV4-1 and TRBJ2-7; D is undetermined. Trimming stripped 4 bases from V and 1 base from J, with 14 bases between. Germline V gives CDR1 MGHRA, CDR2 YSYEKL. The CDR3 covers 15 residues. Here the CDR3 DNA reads TGCGCCAGCAGCCTTGGCCCCCAGGATTCCTACGAGCAGTACTTC. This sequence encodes CASSLGPQDSYEQYF.

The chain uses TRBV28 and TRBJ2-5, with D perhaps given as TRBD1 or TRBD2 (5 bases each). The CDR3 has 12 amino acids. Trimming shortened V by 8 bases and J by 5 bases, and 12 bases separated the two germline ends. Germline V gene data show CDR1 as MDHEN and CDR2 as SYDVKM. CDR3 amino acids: CASHSWGETQYF. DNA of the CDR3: TGTGCCAGCCATAGCTGGGGGGAGACCCAGTACTTC.

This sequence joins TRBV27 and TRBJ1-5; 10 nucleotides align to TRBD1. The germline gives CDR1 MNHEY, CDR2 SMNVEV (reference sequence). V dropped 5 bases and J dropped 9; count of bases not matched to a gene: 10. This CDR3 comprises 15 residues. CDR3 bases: TGTGCCAGCAGTCCGGGACAGGGGAATATGGGGCCCCAGCATTTT. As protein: CASSPGQGNMGPQHF.

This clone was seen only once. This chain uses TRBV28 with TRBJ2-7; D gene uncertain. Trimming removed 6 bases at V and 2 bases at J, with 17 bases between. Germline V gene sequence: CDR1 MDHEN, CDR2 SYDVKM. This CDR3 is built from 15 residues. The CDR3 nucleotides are TGTGCCAGCAGCACCTGGGTCAAGACGGCCTACGAGCAGTACTTC. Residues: CASSTWVKTAYEQYF.

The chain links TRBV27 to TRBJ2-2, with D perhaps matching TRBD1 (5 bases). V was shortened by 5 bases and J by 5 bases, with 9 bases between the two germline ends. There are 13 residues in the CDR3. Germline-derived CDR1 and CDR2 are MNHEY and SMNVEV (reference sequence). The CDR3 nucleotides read TGTGCCAGCAGTATCGGACAAACCGGGGAGCTGTTTTTT. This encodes CASSIGQTGELFF.

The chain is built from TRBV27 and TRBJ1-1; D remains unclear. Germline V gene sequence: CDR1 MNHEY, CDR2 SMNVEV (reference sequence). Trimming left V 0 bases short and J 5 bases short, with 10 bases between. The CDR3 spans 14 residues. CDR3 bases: TGTGCCAGCAGTTTATCTAGCCGATTAACTGAAGCTTTCTTT. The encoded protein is CASSLSSRLTEAFF.

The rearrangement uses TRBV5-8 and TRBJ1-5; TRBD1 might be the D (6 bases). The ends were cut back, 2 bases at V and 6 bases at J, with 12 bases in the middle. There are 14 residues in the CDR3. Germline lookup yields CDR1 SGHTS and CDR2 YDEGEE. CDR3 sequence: CASSLTGMVQPQHF. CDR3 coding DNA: TGTGCCAGCAGCTTAACAGGGATGGTTCAGCCCCAGCATTTT. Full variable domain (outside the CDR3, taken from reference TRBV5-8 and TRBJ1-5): EAGVTQSPTHLIKTRGQQATLRCSPISGHTSVYWYQQALGLGLQFLLWYDEGEERNRGNFPPRFSGRQFPNYSSELNVNALELEDSALYLCASSLTGMVQPQHFGDGTRLSIL.

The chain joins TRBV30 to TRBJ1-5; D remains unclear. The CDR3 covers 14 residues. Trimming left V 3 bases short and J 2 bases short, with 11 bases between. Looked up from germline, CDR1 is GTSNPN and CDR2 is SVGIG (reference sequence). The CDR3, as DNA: TGTGCCTGGAGGGTGCAACACGGCAATCAGCCCCAGCATTTT. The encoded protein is CAWRVQHGNQPQHF.

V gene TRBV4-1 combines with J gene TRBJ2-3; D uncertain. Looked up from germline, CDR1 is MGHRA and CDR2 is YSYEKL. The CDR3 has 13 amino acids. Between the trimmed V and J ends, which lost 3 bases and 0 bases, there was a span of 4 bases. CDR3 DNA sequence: TGCGCCAGCAGCCATCCTAGCACAGATACGCAGTATTTT. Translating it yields CASSHPSTDTQYF.

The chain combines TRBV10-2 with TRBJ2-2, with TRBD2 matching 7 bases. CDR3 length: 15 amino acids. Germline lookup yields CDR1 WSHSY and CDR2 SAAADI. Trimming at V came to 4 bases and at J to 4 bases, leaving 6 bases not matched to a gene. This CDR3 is CASSGLAMGTGELFF. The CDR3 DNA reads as TGCGCCAGCAGTGGACTAGCAATGGGCACCGGGGAGCTGTTTTTT.

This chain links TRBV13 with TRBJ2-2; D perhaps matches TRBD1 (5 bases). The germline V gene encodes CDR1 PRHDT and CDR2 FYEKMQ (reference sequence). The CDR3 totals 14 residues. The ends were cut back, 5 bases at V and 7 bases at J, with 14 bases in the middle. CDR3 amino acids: CASSRTRQGGELFF. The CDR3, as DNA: TGTGCCAGCAGCCGGACACGCCAGGGCGGGGAGCTGTTTTTT.

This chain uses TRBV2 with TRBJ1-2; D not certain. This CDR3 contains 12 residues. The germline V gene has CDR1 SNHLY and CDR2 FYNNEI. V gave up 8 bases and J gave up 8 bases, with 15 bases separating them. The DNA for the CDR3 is TGTGCCAGCTTAGAGGGCGGCAGGGGCTACACCTTC. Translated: CASLEGGRGYTF.

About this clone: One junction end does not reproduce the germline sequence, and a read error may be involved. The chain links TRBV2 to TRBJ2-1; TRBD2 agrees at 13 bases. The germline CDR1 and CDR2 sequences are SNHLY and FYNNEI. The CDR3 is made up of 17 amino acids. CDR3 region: CASREGLAGDRYNEQFF. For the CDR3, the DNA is TGTGCCAGCAGGGAAGGACTAGCGGGAGATAGATACAATGAGCAGTTCTTC.

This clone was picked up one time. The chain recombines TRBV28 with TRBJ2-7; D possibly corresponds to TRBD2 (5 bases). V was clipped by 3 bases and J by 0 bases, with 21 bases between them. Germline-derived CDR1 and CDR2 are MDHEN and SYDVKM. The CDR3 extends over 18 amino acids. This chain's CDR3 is CASSLSRVETIPSYEQYF. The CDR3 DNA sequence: TGTGCCAGCAGTTTGTCCCGAGTTGAGACTATTCCCTCCTACGAGCAGTACTTC.